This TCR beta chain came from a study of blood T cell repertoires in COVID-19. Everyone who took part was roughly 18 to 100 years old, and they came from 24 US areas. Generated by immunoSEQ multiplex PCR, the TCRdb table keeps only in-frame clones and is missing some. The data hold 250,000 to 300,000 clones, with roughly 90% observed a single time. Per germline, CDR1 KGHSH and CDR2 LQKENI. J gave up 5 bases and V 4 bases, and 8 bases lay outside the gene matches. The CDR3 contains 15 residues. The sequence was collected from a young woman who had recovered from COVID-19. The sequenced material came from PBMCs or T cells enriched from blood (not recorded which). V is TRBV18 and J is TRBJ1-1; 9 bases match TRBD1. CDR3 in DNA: TGTGCCAGCTCACAGGGACAGGGATGGGGGACTGAAGCTTTCTTT. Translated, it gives CASSQGQGWGTEAFF.